The source of this T cell receptor (beta chain) is a study of shared clonotypes between healthy human individuals. A word on this clone: Its antigen is unidentified.

Authors' processing steps: As immunoSEQ supplied junction-only sequences (without quality scores), filtering differed. The repertoire was sequenced with immunoSEQ multiplex PCR; TCRdb's copy has only in-frame clones and lacks some. The V and J calls and the clone size are those of that table, but D and trimming were determined from the DNA. The sample shows roughly 1,500,000 clones, approximately 98.5% of them seen only once. Germline CDR1 SGHAT, CDR2 FQNNGV. The V end lost 2 bases, the J end lost 6 bases, and 8 bases lay between the germline ends. The CDR3 loop spans 13 amino acids. Study-wide results and limits: Naive subsets, compared against memory subsets, generally had larger estimated richness values.

The sample was naive CD4+ T cells sorted from blood. Described subset: CD45RA+ positively selected. The rearrangement links TRBV11-2 to TRBJ2-1; D is uncertain. This TCR came from a man younger than 45 in good health. CDR3 residues: CASSLTLFNEQFF. CDR3 sequence (DNA): TGTGCCAGCAGCTTAACGCTTTTCAATGAGCAGTTCTTC.